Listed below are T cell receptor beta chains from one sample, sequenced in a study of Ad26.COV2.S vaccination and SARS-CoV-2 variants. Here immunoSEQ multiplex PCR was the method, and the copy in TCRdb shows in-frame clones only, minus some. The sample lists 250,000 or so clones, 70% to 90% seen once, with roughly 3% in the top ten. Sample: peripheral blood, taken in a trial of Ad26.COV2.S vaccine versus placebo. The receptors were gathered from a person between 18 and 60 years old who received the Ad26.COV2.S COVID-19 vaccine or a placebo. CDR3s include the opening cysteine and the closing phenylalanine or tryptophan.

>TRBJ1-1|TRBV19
CASSIELRPNTEAFF
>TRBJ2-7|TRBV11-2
CASSLDRTNSYEQYF
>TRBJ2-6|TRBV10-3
CAISVLAGVSSGANVLTF
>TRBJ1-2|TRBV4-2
CASSQTSSGNYGYTF
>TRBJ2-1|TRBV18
CASSPKSRDNEQFF
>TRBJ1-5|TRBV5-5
CASSPDRVNQPQHF
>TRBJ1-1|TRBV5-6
CASSWGQETRGAFF
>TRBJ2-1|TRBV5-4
CASSALAGGYNEQFF
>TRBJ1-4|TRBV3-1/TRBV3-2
CASSPTGANFNEKLFF
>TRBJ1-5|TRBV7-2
CASSGDGYSNQPQHF
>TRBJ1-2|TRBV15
CATSSGVGYTF
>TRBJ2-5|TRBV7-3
CASSLTPLAGAETQYF
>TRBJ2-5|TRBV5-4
CASSLAEGGWYQETQYF
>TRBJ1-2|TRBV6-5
CASSYSNGWLNYGYTF
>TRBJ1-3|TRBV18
CASSPEQGSRLSSGNTIYF
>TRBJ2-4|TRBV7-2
CASSFGTSGARAKNIQYF
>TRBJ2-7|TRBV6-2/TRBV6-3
CASSLLGIHEQYF
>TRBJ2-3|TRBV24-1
CATSDLGEGGHTDTQYF
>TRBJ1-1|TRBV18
CASSPLRGTEAFF
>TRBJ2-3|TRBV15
CATSRENRGIDTQYF
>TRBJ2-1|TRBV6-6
CASSKLAGGGNEQFF
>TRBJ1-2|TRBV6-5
CASRPPGQGARGYTF
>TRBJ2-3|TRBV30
CAWSVAGGPGLTDTQYF
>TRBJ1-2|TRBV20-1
CSAQQNYGYTF
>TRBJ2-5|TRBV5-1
CASSLEAGQETQYF
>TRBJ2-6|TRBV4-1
CASSQDPGQGSPGANVLTF
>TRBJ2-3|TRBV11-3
CASSPIRTSSTDTQYF
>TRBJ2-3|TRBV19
CASSITSGPGYATDTQYF
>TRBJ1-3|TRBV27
CASSPRGAGNTIYF
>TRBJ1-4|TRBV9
CASSGAGGGLGEKLFF
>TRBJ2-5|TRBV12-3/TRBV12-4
CASSLAETQYF
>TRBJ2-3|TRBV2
CASSEVEISPTDTQYF
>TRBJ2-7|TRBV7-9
CASSLVALFGTGAHEQYF
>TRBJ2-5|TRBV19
CASSSLAGGKETQYF
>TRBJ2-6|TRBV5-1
CASSLPFSGANVLTF
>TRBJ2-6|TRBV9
CASSVPGANVLTF
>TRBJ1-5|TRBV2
CASSEFGMSSNQPQHF
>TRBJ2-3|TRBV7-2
CASSHPGADTQYF
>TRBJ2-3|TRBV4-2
CASSLGQGPDTQYF
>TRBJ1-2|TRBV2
CASRLQGALNYGYTF
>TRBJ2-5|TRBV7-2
CASSAGLAEETQYF
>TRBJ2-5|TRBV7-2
CASSFLGGIETQYF
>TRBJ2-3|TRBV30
CAWSLSTDTQYF
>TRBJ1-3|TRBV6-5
CASSYFGTSGNTIYF
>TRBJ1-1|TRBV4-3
CASSQDSGGPAQGAFF
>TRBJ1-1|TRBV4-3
CASSQDLGTGSPLF
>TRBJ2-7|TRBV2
CASRVTSGTYEQYF
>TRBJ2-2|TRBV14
CASSPTGGHTGELFF
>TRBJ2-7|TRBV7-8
CASSSRFGAGEYEQYF
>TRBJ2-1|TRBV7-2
CASSSPGLYSYNEQFF